The 5 T cell receptor beta chains given below trace back to one sample, sequenced in a study of blood T cell repertoires in COVID-19. The table came from immunoSEQ multiplex PCR; TCRdb's copy has only in-frame clones and leaves some out. The sample carries over 250,000 clones, over 80% recorded once. The sequenced sample consisted of peripheral blood. The receptors come from a woman in her thirties or forties who had recovered from COVID-19.

The chain combines TRBV28 with TRBJ1-2; D gene uncertain. Germline loops: CDR1 MDHEN, CDR2 SYDVKM. Trimming took off 4 bases at V and 7 bases at J, with 10 bases between the two ends. The CDR3 extends over 12 amino acids. The CDR3 loop is CASSSPGFGYTF. CDR3 sequence (DNA): TGTGCCAGCAGTTCGCCGGGATTTGGCTACACCTTC.

The gene calls are TRBV30 and TRBJ1-1, with D unresolved. The V gene lost 4 bases and the J gene lost 8 bases, with 14 bases spanning the gap. The CDR3 spans 12 residues. Germline V gene data show CDR1 as GTSNPN and CDR2 as SVGIG (reference sequence). Here the CDR3 reads CAWTFDTREAFF. The CDR3 DNA reads TGTGCCTGGACCTTCGATACAAGAGAAGCTTTCTTT.

The chain couples TRBV2 to TRBJ2-1, with 8 positions matching TRBD2. The CDR3 extends over 13 amino acids. The ends lost 8 bases at V and 7 bases at J; junction bases unmatched: 7. Germline assignment: CDR1 SNHLY and CDR2 FYNNEI. The CDR3 reads CASSIRLANEQFF. In DNA, the CDR3 is TGTGCCAGCTCGATCAGACTAGCGAATGAGCAGTTCTTC.

This clone occurred once. The CDR3 loop reads CASTPVPGGNQPQHF. CDR3 DNA: TGTGCCAGCACCCCGGTCCCCGGGGGCAATCAGCCCCAGCATTTT. The rearrangement uses TRBV6-5 and TRBJ1-5; no definite D call. Germline loops: CDR1 MNHEY, CDR2 SVGAGI. The V and J ends lost 7 bases and 2 bases respectively, with 15 bases between them. This CDR3 has 15 residues.

The rearrangement links TRBV7-9 to TRBJ1-1, with 10 bases aligning to TRBD1. The junction had 6 bases not matched to a gene; V was cut back by 0 bases and J by 5 bases. CDR1 and CDR2 (germline): SEHNR, FQNEAQ (reference sequence). The length of the CDR3 is 16 residues. CDR3 nucleotide sequence: TGTGCCAGCAGCTTAGCGTGGGACAGGGGAGGGACTGAAGCTTTCTTT. Protein sequence: CASSLAWDRGGTEAFF. Combining the CDR3 with reference TRBV7-9 and TRBJ1-1 gives the whole variable domain DTGVSQNPRHKITKRGQNVTFRCDPISEHNRLYWYRQTLGQGPEFLTYFQNEAQLEKSRLLSDRFSAERPKGSFSTLEIQRTEQGDSAMYLCASSLAWDRGGTEAFFGQGTRLTVV.